The subject of this entry is one T cell receptor beta chain. It has no known antigen specificity. No per-base quality is available; no much larger clone lies one base away. The data originate from a study of blood T cell repertoires in COVID-19 (dated by TCRdb to about 2020). At the level of the whole study: Samples covering the acute and convalescent phases of COVID-19 were provided by collaborators in the United States, Italy and Spain. The prospective study material was composed of cDNA or gDNA derived from T cells, B-cell-depleted T cells, or PBMCs. The dataset comprised deeply sampled blood TCRbeta repertoires from subjects exposed to, actively infected with, or recovered from COVID-19. A freely available public database, intended as a resource for researchers studying the immune response to SARS-CoV-2, is where the repertoires were released. The samples were drawn from two sources: the first 160 participants of the ongoing ImmuneRACE study, and approximately 1,300 subjects contributed by 6 global collaborators. Sample metadata almost always included a de-identified subject ID, COVID-19 status, age in years and sex. HLA class I and class II types, where available, came from metadata supplied by the sample provider rather than from assay-based typing. Overall study results and their limits: Clinical and demographic metadata were provided uncurated, with the amount varying by source and participant.

TCRbeta CDR3 regions were amplified from genomic DNA by means of the immunoSEQ Assay, a bias-controlled multiplex PCR. As for the authors' bioinformatics: The number of nucleated cells in each sample was estimated by amplification of reference gene primers within the assay. To quantify the absolute abundance of each unique TCRbeta CDR3 rearrangement, sequence reads were collapsed and filtered. For each sample, productive Simpson clonality was calculated by taking the square root of Simpson's diversity index across productive rearrangements. TCRdb took this table from immuneACCESS and kept in-frame rearrangements with V and J called. Such tables lack part of the clones; where checked against another copy, unresolved V genes explain under half of the gap, and the rest is unexplained. The D gene and trimming were derived from the DNA, and the V and J assignments and clone size from that table. The sample records about 250,000 clones, 65% to 85% of which are singletons. Around 6% of the sample goes to the ten largest clones.

The germline V end is reduced by 2 bases and the J end by 8 bases; junction bases left unmatched: 9. The CDR3 starts with the cysteine, ends with the phenylalanine, and has 16 residues. The only DNA kept is the CDR3, 48 bases in frame from the first base. In the germline V gene, CDR1 corresponds to SGHRS and CDR2 to YFSETQ. Whole blood was collected in K2EDTA tubes by collaborating institutions according to the institutions' own protocols. Collaborator samples were shipped for TCRbeta analysis as frozen whole blood, isolated PBMCs, or DNA extracted from either sample type. The TCR comes from a man older than 75 with acute or convalescent COVID-19. The sequenced material came from peripheral blood. The receptor chain draws on TRBV5-1 and TRBJ2-2, with TRBD1 identical over 10 junction bases. CDR3 protein: CASSFGTGALQGELFF. The nucleotide sequence is given as TGCGCCAGCAGCTTTGGGACAGGGGCCCTTCAAGGGGAGCTGTTTTTT.